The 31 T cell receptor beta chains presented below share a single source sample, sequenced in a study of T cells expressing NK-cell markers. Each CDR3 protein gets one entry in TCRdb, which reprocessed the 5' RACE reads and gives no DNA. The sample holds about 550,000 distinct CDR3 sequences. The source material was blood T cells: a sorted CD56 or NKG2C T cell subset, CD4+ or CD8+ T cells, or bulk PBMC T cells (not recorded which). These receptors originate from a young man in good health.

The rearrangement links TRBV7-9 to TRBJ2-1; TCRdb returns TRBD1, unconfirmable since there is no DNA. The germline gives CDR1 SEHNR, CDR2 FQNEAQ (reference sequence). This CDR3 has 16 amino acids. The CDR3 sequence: CASSLGGGSYYNEQFF.

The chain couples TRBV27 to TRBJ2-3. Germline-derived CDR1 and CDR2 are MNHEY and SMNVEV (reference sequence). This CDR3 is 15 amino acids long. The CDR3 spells CASSLLLTGTDTQYF.

The CDR3 protein is CASSFIRSQRGTGELFF. The rearrangement links TRBV12-3 or TRBV12-4 to TRBJ2-2. This CDR3 is built from 17 residues.

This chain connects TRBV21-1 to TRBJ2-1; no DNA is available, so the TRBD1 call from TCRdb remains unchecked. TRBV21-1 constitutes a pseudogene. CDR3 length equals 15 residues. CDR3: CASSLVPRGLNEQFF.

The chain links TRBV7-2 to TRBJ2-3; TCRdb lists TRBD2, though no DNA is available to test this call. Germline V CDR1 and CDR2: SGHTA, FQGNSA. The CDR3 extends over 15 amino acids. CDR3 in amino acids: CASSLDAGGADTQYF.

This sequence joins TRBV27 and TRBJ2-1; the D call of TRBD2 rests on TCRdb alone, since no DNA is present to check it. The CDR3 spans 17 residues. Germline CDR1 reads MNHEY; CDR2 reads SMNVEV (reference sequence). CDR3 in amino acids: CASSLELAGGAYNEQFF.

CDR3 loop: CASSPTKGQGDTEAFF. The chain carries TRBV28 and TRBJ1-1; TCRdb names TRBD1, which stays unverified in the absence of DNA. This CDR3 contains 16 residues. Germline V gene sequence: CDR1 MDHEN, CDR2 SYDVKM. Combining the CDR3 with reference TRBV28 and TRBJ1-1 gives the whole variable domain DVKVTQSSRYLVKRTGEKVFLECVQDMDHENMFWYRQDPGLGLRLIYFSYDVKMKEKGDIPEGYSVSREKKERFSLILESASTNQTSMYLCASSPTKGQGDTEAFFGQGTRLTVV.

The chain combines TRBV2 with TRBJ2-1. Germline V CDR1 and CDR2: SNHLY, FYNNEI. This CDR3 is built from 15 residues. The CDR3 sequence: CASRESGTLIDEQFF.

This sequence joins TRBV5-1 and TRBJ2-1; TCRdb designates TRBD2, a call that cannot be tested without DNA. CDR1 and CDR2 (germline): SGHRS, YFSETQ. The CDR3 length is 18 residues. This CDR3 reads CASSLAGGSGRVYNEQFF.

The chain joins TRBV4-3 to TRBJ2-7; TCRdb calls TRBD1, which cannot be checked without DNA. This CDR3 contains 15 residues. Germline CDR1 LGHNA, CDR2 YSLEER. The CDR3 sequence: CASSQAGTASYEQYF.

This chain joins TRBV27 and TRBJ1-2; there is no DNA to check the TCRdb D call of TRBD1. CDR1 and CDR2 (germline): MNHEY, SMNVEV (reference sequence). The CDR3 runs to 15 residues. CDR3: CASSPKGGNLYGYTF.

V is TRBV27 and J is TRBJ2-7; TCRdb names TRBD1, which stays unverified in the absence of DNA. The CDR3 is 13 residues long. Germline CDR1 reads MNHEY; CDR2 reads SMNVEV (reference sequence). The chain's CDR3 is CASSLGQGTEQYF.

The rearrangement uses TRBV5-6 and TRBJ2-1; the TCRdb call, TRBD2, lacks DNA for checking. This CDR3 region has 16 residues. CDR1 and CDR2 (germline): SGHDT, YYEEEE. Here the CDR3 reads CASSLGPSGSVNEQFF.

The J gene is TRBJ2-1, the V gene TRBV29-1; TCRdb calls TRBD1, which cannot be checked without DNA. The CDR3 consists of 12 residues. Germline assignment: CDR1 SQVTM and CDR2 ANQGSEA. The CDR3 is CSVPQAYNEQFF.

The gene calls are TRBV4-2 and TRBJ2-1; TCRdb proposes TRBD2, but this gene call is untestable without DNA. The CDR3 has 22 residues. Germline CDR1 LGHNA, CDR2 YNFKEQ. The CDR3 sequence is CASSPHGRGRGLAIPEYNEQFF.

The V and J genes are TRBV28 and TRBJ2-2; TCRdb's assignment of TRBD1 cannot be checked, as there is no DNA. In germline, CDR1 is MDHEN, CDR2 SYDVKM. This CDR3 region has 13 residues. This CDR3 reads CASKGGGTGELFF.

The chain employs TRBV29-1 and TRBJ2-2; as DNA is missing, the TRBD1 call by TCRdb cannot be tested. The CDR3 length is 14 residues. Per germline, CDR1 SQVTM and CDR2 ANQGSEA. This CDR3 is CSVADRAGTGELFF.

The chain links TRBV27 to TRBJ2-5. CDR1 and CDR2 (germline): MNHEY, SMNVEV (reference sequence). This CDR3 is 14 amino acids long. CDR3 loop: CASSGLRKQETQYF.

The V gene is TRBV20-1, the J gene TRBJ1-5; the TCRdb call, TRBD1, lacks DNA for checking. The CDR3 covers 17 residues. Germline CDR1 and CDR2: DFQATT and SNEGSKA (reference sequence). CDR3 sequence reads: CSARDTGFGPSNQPQHF.

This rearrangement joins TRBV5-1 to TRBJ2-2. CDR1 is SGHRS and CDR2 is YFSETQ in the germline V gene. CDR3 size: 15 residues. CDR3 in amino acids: CASSLDPGNTGELFF.

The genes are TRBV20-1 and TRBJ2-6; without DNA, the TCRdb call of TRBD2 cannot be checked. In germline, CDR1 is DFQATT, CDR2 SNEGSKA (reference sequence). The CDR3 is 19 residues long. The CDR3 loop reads CSARVRPGLAESGANVLTF.

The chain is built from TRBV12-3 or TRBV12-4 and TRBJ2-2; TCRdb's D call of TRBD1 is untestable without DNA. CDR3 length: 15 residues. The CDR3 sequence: CASSPTGEITGELFF.

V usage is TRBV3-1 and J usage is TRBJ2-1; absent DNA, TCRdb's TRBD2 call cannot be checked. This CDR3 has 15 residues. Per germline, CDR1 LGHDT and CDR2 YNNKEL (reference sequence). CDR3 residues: CASSQDVGLAGGRFF.

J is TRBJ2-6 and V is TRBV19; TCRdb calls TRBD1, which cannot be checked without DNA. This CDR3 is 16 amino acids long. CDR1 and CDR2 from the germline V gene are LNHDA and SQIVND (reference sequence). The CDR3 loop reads CATSATVRSGANVLTF.

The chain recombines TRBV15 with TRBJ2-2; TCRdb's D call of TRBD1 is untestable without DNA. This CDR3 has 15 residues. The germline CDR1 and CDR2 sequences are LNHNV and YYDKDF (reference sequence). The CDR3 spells CATSREPGDTGELFF.

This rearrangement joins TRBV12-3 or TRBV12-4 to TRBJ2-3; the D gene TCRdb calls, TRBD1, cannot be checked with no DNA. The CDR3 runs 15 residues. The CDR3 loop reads CASRVGGLATDTQYF.

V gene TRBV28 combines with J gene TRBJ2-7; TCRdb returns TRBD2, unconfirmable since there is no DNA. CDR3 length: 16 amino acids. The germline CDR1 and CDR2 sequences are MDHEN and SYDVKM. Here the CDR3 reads CASSSYTPGLAYEQYF.

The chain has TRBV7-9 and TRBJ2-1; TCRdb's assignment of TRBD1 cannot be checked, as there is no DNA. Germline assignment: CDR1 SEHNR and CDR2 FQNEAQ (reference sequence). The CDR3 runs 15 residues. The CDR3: CASSQKGQGVNEQFF.

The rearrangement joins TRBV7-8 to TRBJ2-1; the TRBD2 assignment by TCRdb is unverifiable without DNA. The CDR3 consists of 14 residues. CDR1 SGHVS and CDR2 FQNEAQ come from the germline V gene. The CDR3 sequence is CASSLGLAGDGQFF.

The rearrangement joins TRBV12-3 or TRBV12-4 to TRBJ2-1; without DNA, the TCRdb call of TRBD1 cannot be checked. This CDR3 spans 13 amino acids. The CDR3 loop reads CASSYGTFNEQFF.

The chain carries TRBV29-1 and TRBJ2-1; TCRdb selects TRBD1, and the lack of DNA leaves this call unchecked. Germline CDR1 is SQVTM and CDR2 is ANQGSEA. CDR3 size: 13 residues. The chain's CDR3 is CSLAGQGLNEQFF.